The clone carrying this TCR beta chain was observed a few times. The target antigen is unknown. These data come from a study of T cells in narcolepsy. Regarding the study as a whole: In some patient and control memory CD4+ samples, autoreactive clones were absent. Same-patient CSF and blood CD4+ T cell clonotypes included HCRT-specific and TRIB2-specific autoreactive ones.

The repertoire was sequenced with immunoSEQ multiplex PCR; TCRdb's copy has only in-frame clones and lacks some. This table has fewer than 35,000 clones, around 80% appearing once. Looked up from germline, CDR1 is SGHRS and CDR2 is YFSETQ. V was trimmed by 0 bases and J by 5 bases, leaving 12 bases between them. The CDR3 is 15 amino acids. The receptor was isolated from a human donor with narcolepsy. Source material: CD45RA- memory CD4+ T cells from PBMCs. The gene calls are TRBV5-1 and TRBJ1-5, with D perhaps matching TRBD1 (5 bases). The CDR3 loop reads CASSLDGGWDQPQHF. The CDR3, as DNA: TGCGCCAGCAGCTTGGACGGGGGGTGGGATCAGCCCCAGCATTTT.